This TCR beta chain was identified during a study of T cell changes during pregnancy in multiple sclerosis. V shed 7 bases and J 1 base; nucleotides not matched to a gene: 1. Germline CDR1 reads SGHNT; CDR2 reads YYREEE (reference sequence). CDR3 length equals 12 residues. Libraries were prepared by immunoSEQ multiplex PCR; TCRdb keeps only in-frame clonotypes and omits some of them. The sample includes about 44,000 clones, 95% to 96% of them seen just once. The V gene is TRBV5-4, the J gene TRBJ1-1, with TRBD1 matching over 7 bases. The material was peripheral blood, obtained in the second trimester of pregnancy. This TCR was recovered from a female donor with multiple sclerosis, enrolled in a pregnancy study. CDR3 nucleotides: TGTGCCAGCGGGACAGCGAACACTGAAGCTTTCTTT. Its protein is CASGTANTEAFF.